Given below is one T cell receptor (beta chain) in context. The data originate from a study of blood T cell repertoires in COVID-19. Across the whole study: COVID-19 samples, acute and convalescent, were from the United States, Italy and Spain. Sources were T cells, B-cell-depleted T cells, or PBMCs; the material itself was cDNA or gDNA.

Germline CDR1 reads SGHTA; CDR2 reads FQGTGA. The CDR3 runs 14 residues. V lost 3 bases and J lost 0, with 7 bases in between. As originally analysed: Reference gene primer amplification gave nucleated cell count estimates. The table came from immunoSEQ multiplex PCR; TCRdb's copy has only in-frame clones and leaves some out. V and J calls and clone size come straight from that table; D and trimming were deduced from the DNA. Seen here are 52,000 or so clones, 60% to 85% observed once, and the top ten hold approximately 20%. The chain uses TRBV7-3 and TRBJ2-3; no definite D call. The source is a man aged 50 to 60 with active or convalescent COVID-19. Sequenced sample: peripheral blood. The CDR3 reads CASSFLSSTDTQYF. The CDR3 region has the DNA TGTGCCAGCAGCTTTCTTTCTAGCACAGATACGCAGTATTTT. The entire variable domain, with the rest obtained from reference TRBV7-3 and TRBJ2-3, is as follows: GAGVSQTPSNKVTEKGKYVELRCDPISGHTALYWYRQSLGQGPEFLIYFQGTGAADDSGLPNDRFFAVRPEGSVSTLKIQRTERGDSAVYLCASSFLSSTDTQYFGPGTRLTVL.